This T cell receptor (beta chain) was captured in a study of blood T cell repertoires in COVID-19. Libraries were prepared by immunoSEQ multiplex PCR; TCRdb keeps only in-frame clonotypes and omits some of them. This sample has over 150,000 clones; 80% to 90% occur once, and the top ten carry around 2.7%. This CDR3 comprises 15 residues. After removal of 5 bases from V and 2 bases from J, the junction contained 8 bases not matched to a gene. The V gene's germline CDR1 is SGHAT and CDR2 FQNNGV. The sequenced material came from peripheral blood. The chain uses TRBV11-2 and TRBJ2-7; 8 positions agree with TRBD1. This sequence was found in an elderly woman with COVID-19, enrolled during active disease. The CDR3 DNA follows: TGTGCCAGCAGCCTCTGGGGACAGGCCACCTACGAGCAGTACTTC. This gives the protein CASSLWGQATYEQYF.